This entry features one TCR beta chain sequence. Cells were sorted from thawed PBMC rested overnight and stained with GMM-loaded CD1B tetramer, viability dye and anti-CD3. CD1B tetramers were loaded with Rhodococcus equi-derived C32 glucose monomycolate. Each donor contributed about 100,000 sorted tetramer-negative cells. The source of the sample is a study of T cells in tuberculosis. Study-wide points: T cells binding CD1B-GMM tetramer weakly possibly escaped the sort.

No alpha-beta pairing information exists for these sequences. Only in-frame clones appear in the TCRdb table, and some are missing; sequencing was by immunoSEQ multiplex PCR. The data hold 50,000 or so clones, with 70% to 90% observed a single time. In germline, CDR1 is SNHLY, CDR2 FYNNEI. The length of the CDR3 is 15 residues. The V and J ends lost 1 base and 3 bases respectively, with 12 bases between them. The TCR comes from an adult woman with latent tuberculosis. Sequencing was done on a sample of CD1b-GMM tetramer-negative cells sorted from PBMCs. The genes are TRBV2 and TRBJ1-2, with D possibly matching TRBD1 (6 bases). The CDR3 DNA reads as TGTGCCAGCAGTGAAGAGCGGGACATCGACTATGGCTACACCTTC. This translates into CASSEERDIDYGYTF.